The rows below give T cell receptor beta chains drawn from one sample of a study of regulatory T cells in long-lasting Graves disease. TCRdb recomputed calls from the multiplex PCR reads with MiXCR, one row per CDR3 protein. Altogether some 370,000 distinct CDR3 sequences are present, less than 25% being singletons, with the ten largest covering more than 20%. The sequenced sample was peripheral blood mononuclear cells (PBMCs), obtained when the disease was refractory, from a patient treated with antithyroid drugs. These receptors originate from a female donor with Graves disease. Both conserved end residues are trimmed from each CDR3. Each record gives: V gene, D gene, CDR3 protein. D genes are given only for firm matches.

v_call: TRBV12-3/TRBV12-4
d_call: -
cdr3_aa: ASSRSLNTEAF

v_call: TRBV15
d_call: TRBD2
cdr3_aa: ATSRAPKVSSGSGEQY

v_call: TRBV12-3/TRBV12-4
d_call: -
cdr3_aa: ASSLRGGVTEAF

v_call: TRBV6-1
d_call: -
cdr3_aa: ASSPSPGGVYGYT

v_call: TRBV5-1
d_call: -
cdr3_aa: ASTPGDSFSYEQY

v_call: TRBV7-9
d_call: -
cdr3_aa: ASSLSGGREKLF

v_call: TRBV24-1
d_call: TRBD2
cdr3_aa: ATSDFGTSGRISEQF

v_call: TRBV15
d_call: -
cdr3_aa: ATSRVELGMKKLF

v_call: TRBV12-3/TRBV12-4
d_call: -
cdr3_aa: ASSLDSIYGYT

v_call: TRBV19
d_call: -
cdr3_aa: ASSEQSNQPQH

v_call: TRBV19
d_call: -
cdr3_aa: ASSIGGNSGNTIY

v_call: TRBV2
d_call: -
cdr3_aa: ASEGAGSYEQY

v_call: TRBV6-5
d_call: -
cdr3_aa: ASSYSISGANVLT

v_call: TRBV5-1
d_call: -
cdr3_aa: ASSLAQTGNTGELF

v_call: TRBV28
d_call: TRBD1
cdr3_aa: ASDLVGPGTGPHEKLF

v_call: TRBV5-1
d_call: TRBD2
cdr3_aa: ASSPGLAGGPAGELF

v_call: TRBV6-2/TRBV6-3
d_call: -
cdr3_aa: ASSYSGIAEAF

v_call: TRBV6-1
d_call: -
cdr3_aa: AIRREGPTDTQY

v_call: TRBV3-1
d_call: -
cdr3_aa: ASSQDKEQY